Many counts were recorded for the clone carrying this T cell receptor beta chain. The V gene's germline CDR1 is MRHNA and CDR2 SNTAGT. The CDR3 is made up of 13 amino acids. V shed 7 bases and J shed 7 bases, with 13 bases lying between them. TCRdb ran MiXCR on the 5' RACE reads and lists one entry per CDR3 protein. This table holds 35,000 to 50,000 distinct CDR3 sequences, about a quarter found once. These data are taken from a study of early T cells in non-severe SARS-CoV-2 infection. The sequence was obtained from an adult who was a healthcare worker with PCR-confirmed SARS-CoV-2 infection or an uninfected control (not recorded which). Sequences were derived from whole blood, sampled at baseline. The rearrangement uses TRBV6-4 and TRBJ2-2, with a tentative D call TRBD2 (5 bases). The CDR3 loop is CASMLDAGGELFF. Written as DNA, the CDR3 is TGTGCCAGCATGTTAGACGCGGGCGGGGAGCTGTTTTTT.